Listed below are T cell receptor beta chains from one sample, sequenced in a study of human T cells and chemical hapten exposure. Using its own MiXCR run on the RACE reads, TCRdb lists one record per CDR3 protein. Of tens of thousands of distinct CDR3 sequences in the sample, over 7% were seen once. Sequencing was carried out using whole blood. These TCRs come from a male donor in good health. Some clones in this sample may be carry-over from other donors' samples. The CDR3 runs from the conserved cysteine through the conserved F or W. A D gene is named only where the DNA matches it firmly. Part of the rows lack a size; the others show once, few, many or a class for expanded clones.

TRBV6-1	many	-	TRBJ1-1	TGTGCCAGCAGTGAAGACGGCCAGCACACTGAAGCTTTCTTT	CASSEDGQHTEAFF
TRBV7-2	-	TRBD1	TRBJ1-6	TGTGCCAGCAGCTCGGGACAGGCCTCGAATTCACCCCTCCACTTT	CASSSGQASNSPLHF
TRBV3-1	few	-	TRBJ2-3	TGTGCCAGCAGCCCCGGGACTAGCACAGATACGCAGTATTTT	CASSPGTSTDTQYF
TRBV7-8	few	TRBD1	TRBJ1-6	TGTGCCAGCAGCTCGCGGGACAGGTTCGAAGGATCACCCCTCCACTTT	CASSSRDRFEGSPLHF
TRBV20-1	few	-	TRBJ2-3	TGCAGTGCTATTCGGGTTGTCACAGATACGCAGTATTTT	CSAIRVVTDTQYF
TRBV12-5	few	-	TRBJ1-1	TGTGCTAGTGGTTTGTATGGGGCGGCGAACACTGAAGCTTTCTTT	CASGLYGAANTEAFF
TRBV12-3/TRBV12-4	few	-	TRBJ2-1	TGTGCCAGCAGTCCGTCCCTTGGGGGGGCCCCCAGGGGCAATGAGCAGTTCTTC	CASSPSLGGAPRGNEQFF
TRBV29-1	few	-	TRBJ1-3	TGCAGCGTCCAGACATCTGGAAACACCATATATTTT	CSVQTSGNTIYF
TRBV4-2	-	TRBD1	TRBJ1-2	TGTGCCAGCAGCCAATCTGGACAGGGGACAGGGGATGGCTACACCTTC	CASSQSGQGTGDGYTF
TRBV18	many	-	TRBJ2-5	TGTGCCAGCTCGCACCGGGAGCCTCAAGAGACCCAGTACTTC	CASSHREPQETQYF
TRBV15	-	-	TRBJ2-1	TGTGCCACCAGCAGAGATGTAGGGGCCCGCGCCTACAATGAGCAGTTCTTC	CATSRDVGARAYNEQFF
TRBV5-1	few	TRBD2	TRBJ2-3	TGCGCCAGCAGCTTGGGACTAGCGGGCCCGTCTAGCACAGATACGCAGTATTTT	CASSLGLAGPSSTDTQYF
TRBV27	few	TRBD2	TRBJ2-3	TGTGCCAGCAAAACCCCGGGAGGGGTAGATACGCAGTATTTT	CASKTPGGVDTQYF
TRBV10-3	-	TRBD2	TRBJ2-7	TGTGCCATCTCCGAAAACGGCGGGGGGGACTCCTACGAGCAGTACTTC	CAISENGGGDSYEQYF
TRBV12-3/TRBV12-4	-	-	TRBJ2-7	TGTGCCAGCAGGTCGGCTTTAGGGAAGAACTACGAGCAGTACTTC	CASRSALGKNYEQYF
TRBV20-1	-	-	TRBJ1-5	TGCAGTGCTAGAGCCTCCGACGGTGGTCAGCCCCAGCATTTT	CSARASDGGQPQHF
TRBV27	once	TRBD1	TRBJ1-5	TGTGCCGGCAGCCGTGGGCAGGGGGCCGGGCAGCCCCAGCATTTT	CAGSRGQGAGQPQHF
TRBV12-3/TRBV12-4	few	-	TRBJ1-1	TGTGCCAGCAGTTTGCCCGGTGAAGCTTTCTTT	CASSLPGEAFF
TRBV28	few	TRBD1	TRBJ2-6	TGTGCCAGCCGACGACAGGGCAACTCTGGGGCCAACGTCCTGACTTTC	CASRRQGNSGANVLTF
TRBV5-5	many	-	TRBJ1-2	TGTGCCAGCAGCTTTACCTCGGGGGGCCGCTACACCTTC	CASSFTSGGRYTF
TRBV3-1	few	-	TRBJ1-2	TGTGCCAGCAGCCAAAAGGGGGTCTATGGCTACACCTTC	CASSQKGVYGYTF
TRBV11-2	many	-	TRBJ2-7	TGTGCCAGCAGCCCCGAACAGGGTTCCTACGAGCAGTACTTC	CASSPEQGSYEQYF
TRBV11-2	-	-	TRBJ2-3	TGTGCCAGCAGCCCTTTTAGGGGGCGGGGTGCGGCAGATACGCAGTATTTT	CASSPFRGRGAADTQYF
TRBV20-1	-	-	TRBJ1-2	TGCAGTGCTAGAGATACACGGACAGAAAACTATGGCTACACCTTC	CSARDTRTENYGYTF
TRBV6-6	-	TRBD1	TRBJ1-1	TGTGCCAGCAGTAACTGGGACAGGAACACTGAAGCTTTCTTT	CASSNWDRNTEAFF
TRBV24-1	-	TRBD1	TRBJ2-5	TGTGCCACCCGGGACAGCCAAGAGACCCAGTACTTC	CATRDSQETQYF
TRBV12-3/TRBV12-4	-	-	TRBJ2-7	TGTGCCAGCAGTTTAGGCGGGAAGCGTTACAACGAGCAGTACTTC	CASSLGGKRYNEQYF
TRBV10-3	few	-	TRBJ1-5	TGTGCCATCAGTGATTCTGGGGACAACAATCAGCCCCAGCATTTT	CAISDSGDNNQPQHF
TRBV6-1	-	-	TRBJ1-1	TGTGCCACCCACAGGAATCTGAACACTGAAGCTTTCTTT	CATHRNLNTEAFF